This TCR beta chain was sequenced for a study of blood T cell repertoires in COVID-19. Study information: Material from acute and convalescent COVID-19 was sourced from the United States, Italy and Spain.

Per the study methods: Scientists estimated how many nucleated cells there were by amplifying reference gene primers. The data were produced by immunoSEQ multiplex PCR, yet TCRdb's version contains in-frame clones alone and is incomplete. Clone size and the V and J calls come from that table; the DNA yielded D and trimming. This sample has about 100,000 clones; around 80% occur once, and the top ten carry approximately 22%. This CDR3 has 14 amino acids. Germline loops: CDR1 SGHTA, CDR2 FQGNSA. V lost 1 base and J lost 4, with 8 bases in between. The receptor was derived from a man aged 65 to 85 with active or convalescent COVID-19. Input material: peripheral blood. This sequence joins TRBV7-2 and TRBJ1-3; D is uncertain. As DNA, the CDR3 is TGTGCCAGCAGCTTAGGCCGAGGGGGAAACACCATATATTTT. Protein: CASSLGRGGNTIYF.